This T cell receptor (beta chain) came from a study of control samples from healthy donors and cancer patients. Sequencing used immunoSEQ multiplex PCR; TCRdb keeps in-frame clones, though not all of them. Here the sample spans about 84,000 clones, 91% being singletons. CDR3 length: 14 amino acids. V dropped 6 bases and J dropped 0 bases, with 9 bases sitting between them. Germline assignment: CDR1 MNHEY and CDR2 SVGAGI. The TCR was taken from a man over 45 in good health. Material: blood. J is TRBJ1-3 and V is TRBV6-5, with TRBD1 as a possible D gene (5 bases). The CDR3: CASRTGDSGNTIYF. CDR3 bases: TGTGCCAGCAGAACAGGAGACTCTGGAAACACCATATATTTT.